Shown below are 21 T cell receptor beta chains from a single sample sequenced in a study of T-cell memory formation after mild COVID-19. TCRdb analysed the 5' RACE reads with MiXCR anew, one entry per CDR3 protein. This sample has hundreds of thousands of distinct CDR3 sequences, with roughly 21% found just once. The sample was PBMCs or a T cell subset sorted from them (not recorded which). Source of these receptors: an adult woman who had mild COVID-19 (a few samples of this study predate the infection). Cell type and time point are not known.

This clonotype was found a few times. This rearrangement joins TRBV7-9 to TRBJ2-7; D unresolved. The V end lost 4 bases, the J end lost 6 bases, and 10 bases lay between the germline ends. The germline CDR1 and CDR2 sequences are SEHNR and FQNEAQ (reference sequence). This CDR3 comprises 12 residues. CDR3 amino acids: CASSSAPSEQYF. CDR3 in DNA: TGTGCCAGCAGCTCCGCCCCATCCGAGCAGTACTTC.

In this sample, this clonotype turned up a few times. The V call is TRBV11-2, the J call TRBJ2-7; 9 nucleotides align to TRBD2. V shed 2 bases, J shed 0 bases, and the junction held 11 bases outside the gene matches. Germline V gene data show CDR1 as SGHAT and CDR2 as FQNNGV. The CDR3 is made up of 18 amino acids. CDR3 sequence: CASSLSPPSSGTSYEQYF. CDR3 nucleotides: TGTGCCAGCAGCTTATCCCCTCCCTCTAGCGGGACCTCCTACGAGCAGTACTTC.

The chain joins TRBV9 to TRBJ2-7; no clear D gene. Germline V lookup: CDR1 SGDLS, CDR2 YYNGEE. The CDR3 is 15 residues long. The ends were cut back, 0 bases at V and 4 bases at J, with 14 bases in the middle. CDR3 protein: CASSVDVGKGYEQYF. Written as DNA, the CDR3 is TGTGCCAGCAGCGTAGATGTAGGGAAAGGTTACGAGCAGTACTTC.

This clonotype was observed many times. The rearrangement links TRBV14 to TRBJ2-5; D unresolved. CDR1 and CDR2 from the germline V gene are SGHDN and FVKESK. Between the trimmed V and J ends, which lost 1 base and 4 bases, there was a span of 4 bases. The CDR3 has 12 amino acids. CDR3 residues: CASSQVGETQYF. In nucleotides, the CDR3 is TGTGCCAGCAGCCAAGTCGGAGAGACCCAGTACTTC. The variable domain in full, with the rest retrieved from reference TRBV14 and TRBJ2-5, is EAGVTQFPSHSVIEKGQTVTLRCDPISGHDNLYWYRRVMGKEIKFLLHFVKESKQDESGMPNNRFLAERTGGTYSTLKVQPAELEDSGVYFCASSQVGETQYFGPGTRLLVL.

This sequence joins TRBV7-6 and TRBJ2-7; no firm D call. The germline gives CDR1 SGHVS, CDR2 FNYEAQ. Trimming took off 5 bases at V and 6 bases at J, with 8 bases between the two ends. This CDR3 is built from 11 residues. In DNA form, the CDR3 reads TGTGCCAGCAGCACATACTCCGAGCAGTACTTC. It yields the protein CASSTYSEQYF.

The chain recombines TRBV20-1 with TRBJ2-3; 9 positions match TRBD2. V gave up 6 bases and J gave up 3 bases; unmatched junction bases: 10. Germline assignment: CDR1 DFQATT and CDR2 SNEGSKA (reference sequence). The CDR3 covers 15 residues. The CDR3 is CSAEPSGTQTDTQYF. CDR3 DNA: TGCAGTGCGGAACCTAGCGGGACTCAGACAGATACGCAGTATTTT.

This sequence joins TRBV12-3 or TRBV12-4 and TRBJ1-6; no clear D. Trimming took 4 bases from V and 8 from J, leaving 12 bases between them. The CDR3 extends over 14 amino acids. The CDR3 DNA sequence: TGTGCCAGCAGTTGGGGTGGAGGAGATTCACCCCTCCACTTT. This sequence encodes CASSWGGGDSPLHF.

This clonotype has a handful of counts. The rearrangement links TRBV12-3 or TRBV12-4 to TRBJ1-2, with D possibly TRBD1 on 5 matching bases. CDR3 length: 15 amino acids. V shed 2 bases and J shed 4 bases, with 14 bases lying between them. The CDR3 DNA is TGTGCCAGCAGTTTACAACTACCAGGGAGCTATGGCTACACCTTC. Translation gives CASSLQLPGSYGYTF.

This clonotype appeared a few times. The chain joins TRBV11-2 to TRBJ2-3; either TRBD1 or TRBD2 may supply D (5 bases each). CDR3 length: 17 amino acids. Germline values: CDR1 SGHAT, CDR2 FQNNGV. The germline V and J ends were trimmed by 5 bases and 2 bases, with 20 bases remaining between them. The CDR3 protein is CASSPSPAGSITDTQYF. The DNA for the CDR3 is TGTGCCAGCAGCCCCTCCCCGGCAGGGAGTATCACAGATACGCAGTATTTT.

The chain joins TRBV15 to TRBJ2-5, with no clear D. This CDR3 comprises 14 residues. V shed 0 bases and J shed 4 bases, with 9 bases lying between them. CDR1 and CDR2 from the germline V gene are LNHNV and YYDKDF (reference sequence). This chain's CDR3 is CATSRDLKGETQYF. The CDR3 bases are TGTGCCACCAGCAGAGATTTAAAGGGAGAGACCCAGTACTTC.

The rearrangement joins TRBV7-2 to TRBJ1-5; 7 nucleotides align to TRBD1. CDR1 is SGHTA, CDR2 FQGNSA, per germline. J was trimmed by 5 bases and V by 5 bases; bases with no gene match: 3. The CDR3 sequence is 13 residues long. CDR3 DNA: TGTGCCAGCAGCATCAGGGGGGATCAGCCCCAGCATTTT. It yields the protein CASSIRGDQPQHF.

Concerning this clonotype itself: A read error may be the cause here, since a much bigger clone is one base away. The V call is TRBV7-6, the J call TRBJ2-7; D unclear. This CDR3 spans 13 amino acids. CDR1 is SGHVS, CDR2 FNYEAQ, per germline. Here the CDR3 reads CASSLAFSYKQYF. Written as DNA, the CDR3 is TGTGCCAGCAGCTTAGCCTTCTCCTACAAGCAGTACTTC.

V usage is TRBV7-9 and J usage is TRBJ2-7, with a tentative D call TRBD1 (5 bases). The V and J ends lost 5 bases and 4 bases respectively, with 18 bases between them. Germline CDR1 and CDR2: SEHNR and FQNEAQ (reference sequence). This CDR3 region has 15 residues. The CDR3 here is CASSPDRSVVYEQYF. The CDR3 DNA follows: TGTGCCAGCAGCCCCGACAGATCGGTGGTTTACGAGCAGTACTTC.

V usage is TRBV11-3 and J usage is TRBJ1-1; the D is unclear. Trimming removed 5 bases at V and 7 bases at J, with 14 bases between. From germline, CDR1 is SGHNT and CDR2 YENEEA. This CDR3 region has 13 residues. This CDR3 reads CASSRVKGFEAFF. Written as DNA, the CDR3 is TGTGCCAGCAGCCGAGTAAAAGGGTTTGAAGCTTTCTTT.

This clonotype has more than one count but fewer than ten. J is TRBJ2-7 and V is TRBV10-3; D remains ambiguous. CDR1 is ENHRY and CDR2 is SYGVKD in the germline V gene. V gave up 0 bases and J gave up 9 bases, with 9 bases separating them. This CDR3 is 12 amino acids long. The CDR3 nucleotides are TGTGCCATCAGTGAGTCGACCGGGCCGCAGTACTTC. It encodes CAISESTGPQYF.

This clonotype has more than one count but fewer than ten. This rearrangement joins TRBV4-1 to TRBJ2-6, with D tentatively TRBD1 (6 bases). Germline assignment: CDR1 MGHRA and CDR2 YSYEKL. This CDR3 region has 16 residues. Trimming took off 1 base at V and 2 bases at J, with 9 bases between the two ends. The CDR3 reads CASSQATGTGANVLTF. For the CDR3, the DNA is TGCGCCAGCAGCCAAGCTACAGGGACTGGGGCCAACGTCCTGACTTTC.

This clonotype was recorded a few times. J is TRBJ2-1 and V is TRBV24-1; 11 bases agree with TRBD2. CDR1 KGHDR and CDR2 SFDVKD come from the germline V gene. The CDR3 is 16 residues long. The V segment lost 4 bases and the J segment 7 bases; nucleotides outside the gene matches: 8. The CDR3 region has the DNA TGTGCCACCAGTGAGGCCGGGACTAGCGGATCAAATGAGCAGTTCTTC. It encodes CATSEAGTSGSNEQFF.

The chain carries TRBV13 and TRBJ2-1, with 12 nucleotides matching TRBD2. The germline V gene encodes CDR1 PRHDT and CDR2 FYEKMQ (reference sequence). CDR3 length equals 17 residues. V was clipped by 2 bases and J by 6 bases; unmatched bases: 8. CDR3 amino acids: CASSLLSWTSGINEQFF. CDR3 nucleotides: TGTGCCAGCAGCTTACTCTCTTGGACTAGCGGGATCAATGAGCAGTTCTTC.

This rearrangement joins TRBV19 to TRBJ1-5; D is perhaps TRBD1 (6 bases). The CDR3 sequence is 16 residues long. Germline V lookup: CDR1 LNHDA, CDR2 SQIVND (reference sequence). V shed 7 bases and J shed 2 bases, with 18 bases lying between them. CDR3 coding DNA: TGTGCCAGTACCCCTACCAGGGGATGGGGCAATCAGCCCCAGCATTTT. This encodes CASTPTRGWGNQPQHF.

This clonotype was seen more than once but under ten times. The CDR3 DNA follows: TGTGCCAGCAGCTTAGGGGCCAGGGGGAACTATGGCTACACCTTC. Protein sequence: CASSLGARGNYGYTF. This chain links TRBV7-9 with TRBJ1-2, with 7 bases identical to TRBD1. V shed 1 base, J shed 2 bases, and the junction held 4 bases outside the gene matches. The CDR3 is 15 amino acids. Germline V gives CDR1 SEHNR, CDR2 FQNEAQ (reference sequence).

CDR3 bases: TGTGCCAGCAGTTCAGTAGCCAAAAACATTCAGTACTTC. It translates to CASSSVAKNIQYF. V gene TRBV12-3 or TRBV12-4 combines with J gene TRBJ2-4, with D hard to call. The CDR3 length is 13 residues. Trimming removed 4 bases at V and 0 bases at J, with 4 bases between.